These T cell receptor beta chains were read from a single sample in a study of T cells after yellow fever vaccination. TCRdb ran MiXCR on the 5' RACE reads and lists one entry per CDR3 protein. This sample has some 600,000 distinct CDR3 sequences, with roughly an eighth found just once. This sample comprised PBMCs, obtained on the day of the yellow fever booster vaccination. The source of these receptors is a man between 25 and 39 years old who received the YFV17D yellow fever vaccine. CDR3s include the opening cysteine and the closing phenylalanine or tryptophan. D genes are given only for firm matches. Clone size is given for some rows only: seen once, a few or many times, or a class if the clone is expanded.

D gene	V gene	clone size	CDR3 length	J gene	CDR3 DNA	CDR3 protein
.	TRBV7-9	.	15	TRBJ2-5	TGTGCCAGCAGCTTAGGGCCGACCCGAGGGGAGACCCAGTACTTC	CASSLGPTRGETQYF
.	TRBV5-1	.	16	TRBJ1-1	TGCGCCAGCTATTCCCCAGGGCTGGGGGGGATTGGTGAAGCTTTCTTT	CASYSPGLGGIGEAFF
.	TRBV7-2	.	14	TRBJ2-1	TGTGCCAGCAGATCTCACGTCCAGGCCAAGGTGCAGTTCTTC	CASRSHVQAKVQFF
.	TRBV18	few	16	TRBJ1-1	TGTGCCAGCTCACCCGACATCTGGGGGGCGGACACTGAAGCTTTCTTT	CASSPDIWGADTEAFF
TRBD2	TRBV5-4	few	15	TRBJ2-1	TGTGCCAGCAGCCCCCGGACTAGCGCCGACAATGAGCAGTTCTTC	CASSPRTSADNEQFF
.	TRBV5-1	.	12	TRBJ1-1	TGCGCCAGCAGCTTGGGGAGTTCTGAAGCTTTCTTT	CASSLGSSEAFF
.	TRBV27	.	13	TRBJ1-6	TGTGCCAGCAGCTTTACGCGGACCGAACCCCTCCACTTT	CASSFTRTEPLHF
.	TRBV7-9	.	15	TRBJ2-7	TGTGCCAGCAGCTCTGGGGAGCAAAGCTCCTACGAGCAGTACTTC	CASSSGEQSSYEQYF
.	TRBV6-1	.	14	TRBJ1-4	TGTGCCAGCAGTATAGGACTCACTAATGAAAAACTGTTTTTT	CASSIGLTNEKLFF
.	TRBV4-1	few	16	TRBJ1-6	TGCGCCAGCAGCCAAGATATTAAGGGTGTGTATTCACCCCTCCACTTT	CASSQDIKGVYSPLHF
TRBD2	TRBV7-6	few	17	TRBJ2-3	TGTGCCAGCAGCTTACTAGCGGGAGGCCGGGTATTAGATACGCAGTATTTT	CASSLLAGGRVLDTQYF
.	TRBV19	few	15	TRBJ1-3	TGTGCCAGTAGTATAACGGGCTCTTCTGGAAACACCATATATTTT	CASSITGSSGNTIYF
TRBD2	TRBV6-1	few	15	TRBJ2-7	TGTGCCAGCAGAGGGACTAGCGGGTGGTTCTACGAGCAGTACTTC	CASRGTSGWFYEQYF
TRBD1	TRBV4-2	.	16	TRBJ2-5	TGTGCCAGCAGCCAAGAGGGCAGGGGGTACCAAGAGACCCAGTACTTC	CASSQEGRGYQETQYF
.	TRBV20-1	.	13	TRBJ2-5	TGCAGTGCTAGAGTCAGGGTACAAGAGACCCAGTACTTC	CSARVRVQETQYF
TRBD2	TRBV7-6	few	16	TRBJ2-5	TGTGCCAGCAGCTTAATGGCGGGAGGGCCTCAAGAGACCCAGTACTTC	CASSLMAGGPQETQYF
.	TRBV6-1	.	16	TRBJ2-5	TGTGCCAGCAGTCCTTGGGGGGAGAACAGGCTGGAGACCCAGTACTTC	CASSPWGENRLETQYF
.	TRBV20-1	few	14	TRBJ1-3	TGCAGTGCTAGAGACGGCGCGTATCGGAACACCATATATTTT	CSARDGAYRNTIYF
.	TRBV12-3/TRBV12-4	many	13	TRBJ1-2	TGTGCCAGCAGTCCCAACTTGCCCTATGGCTACACCTTC	CASSPNLPYGYTF
.	TRBV12-3/TRBV12-4	many	16	TRBJ1-5	TGTGCCAGCAGTTGGGGGGACTTGAATAGCAATCAGCCCCAGCATTTT	CASSWGDLNSNQPQHF
.	TRBV10-1	few	14	TRBJ2-3	TGCGCCAGCAGTGAGTCGGGCGGGGCTGATACGCAGTATTTT	CASSESGGADTQYF
TRBD2	TRBV20-1	.	17	TRBJ2-4	TGCAGTGCAACACTAGCGGGAGGTGTTCAGGCCAAAAACATTCAGTACTTC	CSATLAGGVQAKNIQYF
.	TRBV11-2	few	14	TRBJ2-1	TGTGCCAGCAGCTACGGGGCGGTCTACAATGAGCAGTTCTTC	CASSYGAVYNEQFF
.	TRBV6-5	.	16	TRBJ1-1	TGTGCCAGCAGTTCGCTCCGGGGCAGGGGAAACGTTAAAGCTTTCTTT	CASSSLRGRGNVKAFF
.	TRBV30	.	14	TRBJ1-1	TGTGCCTGGAGTGTCACAGGGCGAGGCACTGAAGCTTTCTTT	CAWSVTGRGTEAFF
TRBD1	TRBV24-1	.	15	TRBJ2-7	TGTGCCACCAGTGAAGGGACAGGGTATGGCTACGAGCAGTACTTC	CATSEGTGYGYEQYF
TRBD1	TRBV27	.	15	TRBJ1-1	TGTGCCAGCAGTCCGGGACAGTGGGCGAACACTGAAGCTTTCTTT	CASSPGQWANTEAFF
.	TRBV30	few	16	TRBJ2-2	TGTGCCTGGAGTGTCAACCTAGGGGAAATAGCCGGGGAGCTGTTTTTT	CAWSVNLGEIAGELFF
.	TRBV12-3/TRBV12-4	few	14	TRBJ2-4	TGTGCCAGCAGCGTCGGACAGCTGGGGGACATTCAGTACTTC	CASSVGQLGDIQYF